This T cell receptor beta chain was documented in a study of blood T cell repertoires in COVID-19. The wider study: Sample material is recorded as cDNA or gDNA derived from T cells, B-cell-depleted T cells, or PBMCs.

Method: immunoSEQ multiplex PCR; TCRdb's copy keeps in-frame clones and lacks some. Of around 450,000 clones in the sample, roughly 87% were seen once. Germline CDR1 and CDR2: SGDLS and YYNGEE. CDR3 size: 13 residues. The V and J ends lost 4 bases and 2 bases respectively, with 7 bases between them. The sample taken for sequencing was PBMCs or T cells enriched from blood (not recorded which). This chain connects TRBV9 to TRBJ1-5, with D tentatively TRBD1 (5 bases). This TCR came from a man younger than 35 who had recovered from COVID-19. CDR3 amino acids: CASSRGGNQPQHF. In DNA form, the CDR3 reads TGTGCCAGCAGCCGGGGGGGCAATCAGCCCCAGCATTTT.